The 32 T cell receptor beta chains reported below all come from one sample, sequenced in a study of shared clonotypes between healthy human individuals. TCRdb's table, derived via immunoSEQ multiplex PCR, lists solely in-frame clones and lacks some. Of about 2 million clones detected, around 95% appear once; the ten largest clones hold around 0.13%. Sequenced sample: naive CD4+ T cells sorted from blood. Subset indicated: CD45RA+ positively selected. The receptors were sampled from a man between 18 and 35 years old in good health.

As for this clone: At the DNA level, this CDR3 is encoded by other sequences in the same sample as well. The genes are TRBV7-9 and TRBJ2-5; the D gene is possibly TRBD2 (5 bases). The CDR3 is 13 residues long. Germline CDR1 SEHNR, CDR2 FQNEAQ (reference sequence). V lost 2 bases to trimming and J lost 4 bases, with 8 bases between them. CDR3 DNA: TGTGCCAGCAGCTTAAACGGAGGAGAGACCCAGTACTTC. Protein: CASSLNGGETQYF.

The V gene is TRBV28, the J gene TRBJ2-5; a possible D gene is TRBD2 (5 bases). The germline gives CDR1 MDHEN, CDR2 SYDVKM. V dropped 4 bases and J dropped 9 bases, with 18 bases sitting between them. The CDR3 length is 14 residues. The CDR3, as DNA: TGTGCCAGCAGTTCCCAGGCAGCGGCCGGGGCCCAGTACTTC. Protein product: CASSSQAAAGAQYF.

The genes are TRBV11-3 and TRBJ2-7; 8 bases match TRBD1. Germline V gene data show CDR1 as SGHNT and CDR2 as YENEEA. Losses at the gene ends were 5 bases for V and 4 bases for J; bases not matched to a gene: 4. This CDR3 has 13 amino acids. CDR3 DNA: TGTGCCAGCAGCCACTGGACAGGGTACGAGCAGTACTTC. This translates into CASSHWTGYEQYF.

The chain uses TRBV19 and TRBJ2-3; 8 nucleotides match TRBD1. This CDR3 is 16 amino acids long. Trimming at V came to 5 bases and at J to 0 bases, leaving 7 bases not matched to a gene. Germline V gene lookup returns CDR1 LNHDA and CDR2 SQIVND (reference sequence). The DNA for the CDR3 is TGTGCCAGTAGTGCCGGGCAGGGGGCTAGCACAGATACGCAGTATTTT. It is translated as CASSAGQGASTDTQYF.

V is TRBV7-2 and J is TRBJ2-2; the match to TRBD2 covers 7 bases. Germline V CDR1 and CDR2: SGHTA, FQGNSA. This CDR3 is 14 amino acids long. V lost 4 bases and J lost 8; bases outside the gene matches: 7. CDR3 protein: CASSSGGVFGELFF. In DNA form, the CDR3 reads TGTGCCAGCAGCTCGGGAGGTGTGTTTGGGGAGCTGTTTTTT.

V usage is TRBV6-1 and J usage is TRBJ2-7, with TRBD1 identical over 9 bases. Trimming took 6 bases from V and 0 from J; bases not matched to a gene: 3. This CDR3 has 14 residues. Germline V gene data show CDR1 as MNHNS and CDR2 as SASEGT. CDR3 in DNA: TGTGCCAGCAGGGGACAGGGAGGCTCCTACGAGCAGTACTTC. Protein product: CASRGQGGSYEQYF.

The chain employs TRBV28 and TRBJ1-4; no firm D call. The CDR3 has 14 residues. CDR1 and CDR2 (germline): MDHEN, SYDVKM. Trimming stripped 6 bases from V and 4 bases from J, with 12 bases between. The DNA of the CDR3 is TGTGCCAGCAGGGAAGGCGTTTATAATGAAAAACTGTTTTTT. Its protein product is CASREGVYNEKLFF.

This clone appeared once. The rearrangement links TRBV30 to TRBJ1-2, with no clear D. Trimming left V 3 bases short and J 4 bases short, with 12 bases between. CDR3 length: 13 residues. The V gene's germline CDR1 is GTSNPN and CDR2 SVGIG (reference sequence). CDR3 residues: CAWRGLPGYGYTF. DNA for the CDR3: TGTGCCTGGAGGGGCCTCCCTGGCTATGGCTACACCTTC.

The chain uses TRBV5-5 and TRBJ2-7; 11 bases map to TRBD1. Germline values: CDR1 SGHKS, CDR2 YYEKEE (reference sequence). V lost 7 bases and J lost 3; bases outside the gene matches: 9. CDR3 length: 15 residues. The CDR3 region has the DNA TGTGCCAGCCGGCCCGCCGGGACAGGGGGCTACGAGCAGTACTTC. This gives the protein CASRPAGTGGYEQYF.

This chain joins TRBV18 and TRBJ1-2; 7 positions match TRBD1. Germline V gives CDR1 KGHSH, CDR2 LQKENI. The CDR3 is 14 residues long. J gave up 2 bases and V 4 bases, and 4 bases lay outside the gene matches. CDR3: CASSLMDRNYGYTF. CDR3 DNA: TGTGCCAGCTCACTGATGGACAGGAACTATGGCTACACCTTC.

The chain joins TRBV30 to TRBJ1-1, with unresolved D. The V gene lost 5 bases and the J gene lost 1 base, with 11 bases spanning the gap. CDR1 is GTSNPN, CDR2 SVGIG, per germline (reference sequence). This CDR3 is 13 amino acids long. The CDR3 DNA reads as TGTGCCTGGGGAGAACGGAAGAACACTGAAGCTTTCTTT. Amino acid sequence: CAWGERKNTEAFF.

This rearrangement joins TRBV5-1 to TRBJ2-7; possible D gene TRBD2, 5 bases. Germline CDR1 SGHRS, CDR2 YFSETQ. V lost 1 base and J 0 bases, leaving 14 bases between the germline ends. The CDR3 is made up of 16 amino acids. The chain's CDR3 is CASSLFPDSISYEQYF. CDR3 DNA: TGCGCCAGCAGCTTGTTTCCGGACTCTATCTCCTACGAGCAGTACTTC.

V gene TRBV27 combines with J gene TRBJ1-3; possibly TRBD1 for D (5 bases). The V gene's germline CDR1 is MNHEY and CDR2 SMNVEV (reference sequence). CDR3 size: 16 residues. Trimming stripped 0 bases from V and 4 bases from J, with 13 bases between. CDR3 in amino acids: CASSLSILGTGNTIYF. The CDR3 DNA reads TGTGCCAGCAGTTTATCGATATTAGGGACCGGAAACACCATATATTTT.

The CDR3 DNA is TGTGCCAGCTCACCACCGGTAGCGGGGGGCCGGGAAGAGACCCAGTACTTC. Translation gives CASSPPVAGGREETQYF. This rearrangement joins TRBV18 to TRBJ2-5; 10 bases agree with TRBD2. With V trimmed by 0 bases and J by 3 bases, 7 bases remained unmatched. There are 17 residues in the CDR3. Germline values: CDR1 KGHSH, CDR2 LQKENI.

In DNA form, the CDR3 reads TGTGCCAGCAGCTTAGCTAGCTCGAACACCGGGGAGCTGTTTTTT. The encoded protein is CASSLASSNTGELFF. The chain carries TRBV7-9 and TRBJ2-2; D is uncertain. V dropped 0 bases and J dropped 0 bases, with 5 bases sitting between them. Looked up from germline, CDR1 is SEHNR and CDR2 is FQNEAQ (reference sequence). There are 15 residues in the CDR3.

This rearrangement joins TRBV27 to TRBJ2-7; 8 nucleotides match TRBD2. Losses at the gene ends were 0 bases for V and 3 bases for J; bases not matched to a gene: 4. The CDR3 contains 15 residues. Germline CDR1 and CDR2: MNHEY and SMNVEV (reference sequence). In DNA, the CDR3 is TGTGCCAGCAGTTTATCAAGCGGGAGTAACTACGAGCAGTACTTC. Encoded protein: CASSLSSGSNYEQYF.

This clone was recorded only once. V usage is TRBV18 and J usage is TRBJ1-1; D not resolved. This CDR3 is built from 15 residues. Germline loops: CDR1 KGHSH, CDR2 LQKENI. Trimming took 3 bases from V and 1 from J, leaving 12 bases between them. This CDR3 is CASSPVLAANTEAFF. CDR3 DNA sequence: TGTGCCAGCTCACCGGTTCTGGCAGCGAACACTGAAGCTTTCTTT.

CDR3 nucleotide sequence: TGTGCCAGCAGCGCGACAGGCTTACTAGCCAAAAACATTCAGTACTTC. Translation: CASSATGLLAKNIQYF. The rearrangement uses TRBV11-2 and TRBJ2-4; the D gene is possibly TRBD1 (6 bases). V lost 5 bases to trimming and J lost 0 bases, with 14 bases between them. The CDR3 is 16 residues long. Germline assignment: CDR1 SGHAT and CDR2 FQNNGV.

Concerning this clone: The conserved closing phenylalanine or tryptophan is absent in this CDR3, likely reflecting a read error. The limits of the CDR3 on the DNA are not certain, so only TCRdb's listed CDR3 is given. The chain combines TRBV12-1 with TRBJ2-7; TRBD2, the table's D call, was not compared with the DNA. TRBV12-1 is a pseudogene segment. The CDR3 length equals 9 residues, ends included. CDR3: CASSFLTRL.

The chain uses TRBV7-9 and TRBJ1-4; TRBD1 agrees at 11 bases. Germline-derived CDR1 and CDR2 are SEHNR and FQNEAQ (reference sequence). J was trimmed by 7 bases and V by 4 bases; bases with no gene match: 8. The CDR3 has 16 residues. CDR3 in DNA: TGTGCCAGCAGCTCCCTAGGACAGGGGGCGGCTGAAAAACTGTTTTTT. Translating gives CASSSLGQGAAEKLFF.

As to this clone: This CDR3 is also generated by other DNA sequences in the sample. The rearrangement links TRBV11-2 to TRBJ2-1; 11 positions agree with TRBD2. The CDR3 has 15 amino acids. The germline V gene has CDR1 SGHAT and CDR2 FQNNGV. The trim removed 5 bases at V and 4 bases at J, leaving 4 bases unmatched. The DNA for the CDR3 is TGTGCCAGCAGCCCGGGACTAGCGGCATACAATGAGCAGTTCTTC. It is translated as CASSPGLAAYNEQFF.

The chain uses TRBV27 and TRBJ1-5; TRBD1 is a possible D gene (5 bases). Germline V lookup: CDR1 MNHEY, CDR2 SMNVEV (reference sequence). Trimming took 2 bases from V and 0 from J, leaving 11 bases between them. The CDR3 covers 16 residues. In DNA form, the CDR3 reads TGTGCCAGCAGTTTAGCAGGGTCTTATAGCAATCAGCCCCAGCATTTT. Its translation is CASSLAGSYSNQPQHF.

The chain has TRBV9 and TRBJ2-7, with D perhaps assigned TRBD1 or TRBD2 (5 bases each). V was clipped by 0 bases and J by 6 bases, with 13 bases between them. Germline V lookup: CDR1 SGDLS, CDR2 YYNGEE. This CDR3 comprises 14 residues. The CDR3 here is CASSVEGTVREQYF. The CDR3, as DNA: TGTGCCAGCAGCGTAGAGGGGACGGTACGCGAGCAGTACTTC.

The chain uses TRBV13 and TRBJ1-1, with D possibly TRBD1 on 6 matching bases. V dropped 4 bases and J dropped 0 bases, with 15 bases sitting between them. From germline, CDR1 is PRHDT and CDR2 FYEKMQ (reference sequence). The CDR3 loop spans 16 amino acids. The CDR3 DNA sequence: TGTGCCAGCAGCTCCCGACAGGTTCATATGAACACTGAAGCTTTCTTT. The encoded protein is CASSSRQVHMNTEAFF.

V and J are TRBV5-1 and TRBJ1-5; a weak D match, TRBD1 (5 bases). This CDR3 has 15 residues. With 0 bases removed from V and 2 bases from J, the gap between germline ends came to 9 bases. The V gene's germline CDR1 is SGHRS and CDR2 YFSETQ. The CDR3 sequence: CASSLGETGNQPQHF. In DNA, the CDR3 is TGCGCCAGCAGCTTGGGGGAGACAGGCAATCAGCCCCAGCATTTT.

This sequence joins TRBV7-2 and TRBJ2-7; D is uncertain. Trimming removed 1 base at V and 4 bases at J, with 8 bases between. Germline lookup yields CDR1 SGHTA and CDR2 FQGNSA. CDR3 length: 13 amino acids. The CDR3 DNA reads TGTGCCAGCAGCTTAGTTACGAAGTACGAGCAGTACTTC. Protein sequence: CASSLVTKYEQYF.

A word on this clone: Possible read error: a much larger clone is one base away. The rearrangement links TRBV6-6 to TRBJ2-7; D is unresolved. Trimming cost V 1 base and J 3 bases, with 1 base left between them. The CDR3 contains 11 residues. Germline V CDR1 and CDR2: MNHNY, SVGAGI (reference sequence). The CDR3 reads CASSYYYEQYF. CDR3 DNA sequence: TGTGCCAGCAGTTACTACTACGAGCAGTACTTC.

The genes are TRBV6-5 and TRBJ2-7; 7 positions agree with TRBD2. The length of the CDR3 is 13 residues. Germline CDR1 reads MNHEY; CDR2 reads SVGAGI. V shed 4 bases, J shed 8 bases, and the junction held 8 bases outside the gene matches. In DNA, the CDR3 is TGTGCCAGCAGTTGGGCGGGAGCTACGAAGCAGTACTTC. As protein: CASSWAGATKQYF.

The genes are TRBV18 and TRBJ2-2; no reliable D call. Germline CDR1 reads KGHSH; CDR2 reads LQKENI. The CDR3 covers 13 residues. V lost 3 bases to trimming and J lost 6 bases, with 8 bases between them. DNA of the CDR3: TGTGCCAGCTCACCCGATGGACCCGGGGAGCTGTTTTTT. It encodes CASSPDGPGELFF.

The chain combines TRBV4-1 with TRBJ1-4, with D perhaps TRBD1 (5 bases). The CDR3 has 14 amino acids. The V gene's germline CDR1 is MGHRA and CDR2 YSYEKL. V lost 1 base to trimming and J lost 7 bases, with 10 bases between them. CDR3: CASSQVKGTEKLFF. The DNA of the CDR3 is TGCGCCAGCAGCCAAGTAAAAGGGACTGAAAAACTGTTTTTT.

The genes are TRBV6-1 and TRBJ1-4; D is perhaps TRBD1 (6 bases). Germline CDR1 reads MNHNS; CDR2 reads SASEGT. V lost 6 bases to trimming and J lost 7 bases, with 18 bases between them. The CDR3 consists of 15 residues. Written as DNA, the CDR3 is TGTGCCAGCAGCGGTCCGTTGGGGGCTGGTGAAAAACTGTTTTTT. Translation gives CASSGPLGAGEKLFF.

V usage is TRBV10-1 and J usage is TRBJ2-2; TRBD2 is a possible D gene (6 bases). V was cut by 4 bases and J by 5 bases, with 11 bases left in between. The CDR3 runs to 14 residues. Germline loops: CDR1 WNHNN, CDR2 SYGVQD (reference sequence). This CDR3 is CASSGDLGTGELFF. The DNA for the CDR3 is TGCGCCAGCAGTGGGGACTTGGGGACCGGGGAGCTGTTTTTT.